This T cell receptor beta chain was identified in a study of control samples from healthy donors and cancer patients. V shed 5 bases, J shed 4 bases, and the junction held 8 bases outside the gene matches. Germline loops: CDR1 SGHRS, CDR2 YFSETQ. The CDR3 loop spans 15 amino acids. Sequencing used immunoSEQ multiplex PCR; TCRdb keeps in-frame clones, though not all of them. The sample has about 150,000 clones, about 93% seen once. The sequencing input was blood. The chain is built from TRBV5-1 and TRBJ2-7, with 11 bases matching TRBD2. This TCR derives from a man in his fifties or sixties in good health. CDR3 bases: TGCGCCAGCAGTTCCTCCGGGACTAGCGGTTACGAGCAGTACTTC. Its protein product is CASSSSGTSGYEQYF.